This T cell receptor beta chain comes out of a study of OX40 agonist ivuxolimab in advanced cancers. Study context: Partial responses occurred in Three dose-escalation patients, one with hepatocellular carcinoma and two with cutaneous melanoma.

Libraries were prepared by immunoSEQ multiplex PCR; TCRdb keeps only in-frame clonotypes and omits some of them. The sample has over 30,000 clones; 70% to 85% are singletons. Overall study findings and caveats: Blood T cells, both CD4+ and CD8+, expanded clonally by week 6 at 0.1 to 3.0 mg/kg.

The CDR3 sequence is 14 residues long. Germline CDR1 SSHAT, CDR2 FNYEAQ (reference sequence). If patients had autoimmune disease history or systemic immunosuppression, they were excluded. About this clone: The antigen remains unidentified. The junction departs from germline at one end; a sequencing error may be responsible.

The rearrangement uses TRBV7-7 and TRBJ2-2, with 10 bases matching TRBD2. The clonotype originates from an adult with an advanced solid tumor such as melanoma, head and neck, liver or kidney cancer. The sample in question was CD4+ or CD8+ T cells sorted from blood, obtained in a trial of the OX40 agonist ivuxolimab. The CDR3 DNA sequence: TGTGCTAGCAGCAGCGGGGGGGCCCCCGGGGAGCTGTTTTTT. Amino acids: CASSSGGAPGELFF. The full variable domain, rest sourced from reference TRBV7-7 and TRBJ2-2, is GAGVSQSPRYKVTKRGQDVTLRCDPISSHATLYWYQQALGQGPEFLTYFNYEAQPDKSGLPSDRFSAERPEGSISTLTIQRTEQRDSAMYRCASSSGGAPGELFFGEGSRLTVL.